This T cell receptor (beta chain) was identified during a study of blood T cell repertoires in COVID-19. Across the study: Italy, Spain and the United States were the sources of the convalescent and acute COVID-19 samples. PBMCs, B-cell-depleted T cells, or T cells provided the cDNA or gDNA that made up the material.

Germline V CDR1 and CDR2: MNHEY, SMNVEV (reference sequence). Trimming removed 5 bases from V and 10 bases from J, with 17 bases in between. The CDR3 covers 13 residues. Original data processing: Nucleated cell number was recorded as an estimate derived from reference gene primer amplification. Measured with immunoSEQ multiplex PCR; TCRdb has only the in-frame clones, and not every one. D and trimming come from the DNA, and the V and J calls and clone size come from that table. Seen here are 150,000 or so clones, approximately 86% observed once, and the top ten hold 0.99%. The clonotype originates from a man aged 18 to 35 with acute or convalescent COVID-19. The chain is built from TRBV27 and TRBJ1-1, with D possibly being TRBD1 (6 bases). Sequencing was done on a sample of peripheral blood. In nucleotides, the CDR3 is TGTGCCAGCAGTCCCAATATCGGGGGGGCAGCTTTCTTT. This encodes CASSPNIGGAAFF.